The sequence of this TCR beta chain was determined in a study of blood T cells in healthy people across ages. With a J-beta primer mix and a sample-barcoded 5' primer, a second PCR ran about 7 to 12 cycles. Each cDNA molecule was tagged by a template-switch adaptor with 12 random nucleotides. TCRdb called the 5' RACE reads again in MiXCR, with one record for every CDR3 protein. The sample records fewer than 750,000 distinct CDR3 sequences, approximately 52% being singletons. Germline CDR1 reads GTSNPN; CDR2 reads SVGIG (reference sequence). V was pared by 2 bases and J by 7 bases, with 9 bases between. The CDR3 is 12 residues long. Investigators took about 10 milliliters of peripheral blood from every donor.

This chain uses TRBV30 with TRBJ2-1, with a weak D call TRBD1 (6 bases). The TCR sequence derives from an elderly woman in good health. The source material was blood. The CDR3 spells CAWSIQGNEQFF. CDR3 in DNA: TGTGCCTGGAGTATACAGGGAAATGAGCAGTTCTTC.